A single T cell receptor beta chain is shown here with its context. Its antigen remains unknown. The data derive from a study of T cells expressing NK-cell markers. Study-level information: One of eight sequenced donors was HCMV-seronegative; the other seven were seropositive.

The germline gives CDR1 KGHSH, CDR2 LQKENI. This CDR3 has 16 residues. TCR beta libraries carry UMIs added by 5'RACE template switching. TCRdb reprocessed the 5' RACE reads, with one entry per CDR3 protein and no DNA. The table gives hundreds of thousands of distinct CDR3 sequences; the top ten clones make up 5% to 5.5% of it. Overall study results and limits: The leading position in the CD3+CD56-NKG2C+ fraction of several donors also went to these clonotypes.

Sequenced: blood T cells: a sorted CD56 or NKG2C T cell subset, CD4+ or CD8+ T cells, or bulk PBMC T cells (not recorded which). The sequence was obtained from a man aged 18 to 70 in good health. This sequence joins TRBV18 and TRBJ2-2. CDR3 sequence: CASSPVTSGNTGELFF.